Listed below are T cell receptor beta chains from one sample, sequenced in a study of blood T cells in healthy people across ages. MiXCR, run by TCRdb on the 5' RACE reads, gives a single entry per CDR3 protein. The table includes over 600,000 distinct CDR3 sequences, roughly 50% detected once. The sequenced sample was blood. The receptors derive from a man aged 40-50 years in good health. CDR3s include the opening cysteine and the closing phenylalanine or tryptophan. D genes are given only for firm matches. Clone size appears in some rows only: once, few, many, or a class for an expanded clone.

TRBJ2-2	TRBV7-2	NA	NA	TGTGCCAGCAGCCCGGGGGTTGGCGGGGAGCTGTTTTTT	CASSPGVGGELFF
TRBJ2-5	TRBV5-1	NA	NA	TGCGCCAGCAGCTCAGATACTTTGGACAGCGTGGAGACCCAGTACTTC	CASSSDTLDSVETQYF
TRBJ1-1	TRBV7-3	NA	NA	TGTGCCAGCAGCGCAACGGTTGGGGGGGGGATAGCTTTCTTT	CASSATVGGGIAFF
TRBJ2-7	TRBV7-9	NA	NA	TGTGCCAGCAGCTTATTTCAGAGGACGGGAGCGCTCGAGCAGTACTTC	CASSLFQRTGALEQYF
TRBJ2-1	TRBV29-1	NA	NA	TGCAGCGTTGGCGGCCATCGAGCAAATGAGCAGTTCTTC	CSVGGHRANEQFF
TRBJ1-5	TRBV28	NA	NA	TGTGCCAGCGGCCGTAACAATCAGCCCCAGCATTTT	CASGRNNQPQHF
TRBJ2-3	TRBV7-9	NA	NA	TGTGCCAGCCGAGACGTGGGCGCCGGAGGAGATACGCAGTATTTT	CASRDVGAGGDTQYF
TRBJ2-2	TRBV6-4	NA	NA	TGTGCCAGCAGCCAGACAGTCAACACCGGGGAGCTGTTTTTT	CASSQTVNTGELFF
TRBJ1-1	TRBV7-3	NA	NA	TGTGCCAGCTCTTTTATGGCCGGGGGAGAGACTGAAGCTTTCTTT	CASSFMAGGETEAFF
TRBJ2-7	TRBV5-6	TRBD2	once	TGTGCCAGCAGCCCCCCGGGACTAGCGGGATTCTACGAGCAGTACTTC	CASSPPGLAGFYEQYF
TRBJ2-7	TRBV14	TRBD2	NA	TGTGCCAGCAGCCCCCGGGCTAGCGGCCATGTTGGCCAGTACTTC	CASSPRASGHVGQYF
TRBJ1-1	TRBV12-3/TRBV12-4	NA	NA	TGTGCCAGCAGTATGCCCCCCAGCCGTAACACTGAAGCTTTCTTT	CASSMPPSRNTEAFF
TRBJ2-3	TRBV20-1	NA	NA	TGCAGTGCCAGTTCTAGCGCTATCACAGATACGCAGTATTTT	CSASSSAITDTQYF
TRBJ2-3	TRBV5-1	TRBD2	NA	TGCGCCAGCAGCTCTACTAGCGGGGGGGGACCAGATACGCAGTATTTT	CASSSTSGGGPDTQYF
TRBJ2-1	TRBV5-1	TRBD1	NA	TGCGCCAGCAGCTTCGGACAGGGGATGCCCGTCGAGCAGTTCTTC	CASSFGQGMPVEQFF
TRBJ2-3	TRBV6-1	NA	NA	TGTGCCAGCAGTGTCCTGTCGACGGCAGATACGCAGTATTTT	CASSVLSTADTQYF
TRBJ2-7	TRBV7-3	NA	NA	TGTGCCAGCAGCCCCCTCAACAGTTACAATGAGCAGTACTTC	CASSPLNSYNEQYF
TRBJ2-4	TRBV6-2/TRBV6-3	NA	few	TGTGCCAGCAGTTCTCGCGCGGCGAGGGGCGACATTCAGTACTTC	CASSSRAARGDIQYF
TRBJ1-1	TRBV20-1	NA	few	TGCAGTGCTCCCGGGGCAGGGTTCACTGAAGCTTTCTTT	CSAPGAGFTEAFF
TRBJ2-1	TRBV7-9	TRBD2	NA	TGTGCCAGCAGCGCTAGCGGGAGAACAGATGAGCAGTTCTTC	CASSASGRTDEQFF
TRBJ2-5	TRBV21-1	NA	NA	TGTGCCAGCAGCTCGGTGACCAGCCGGGGGACCCCACAAGAGACCCAGTACTTC	CASSSVTSRGTPQETQYF
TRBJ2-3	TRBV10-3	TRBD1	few	TGTGCCATCAGTCAGGGACAGGCCCTGCCAGATACGCAGTATTTT	CAISQGQALPDTQYF
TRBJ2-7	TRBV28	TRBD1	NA	TGTGCCAGCAGTTTATCAAGACAGGGGCGGCAGTACTTC	CASSLSRQGRQYF
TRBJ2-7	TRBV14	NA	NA	TGTGCCAGCAGTCCCGACAGAACCTACGAGCAGTACTTC	CASSPDRTYEQYF
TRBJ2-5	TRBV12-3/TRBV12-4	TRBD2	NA	TGTGCCAGCAGAACGAGCGGGGGGGCTCGAGAGACCCAGTACTTC	CASRTSGGARETQYF
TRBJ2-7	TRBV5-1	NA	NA	TGCGCCAGCAGCTTGGGTTGGGGAGAGATGTACGAGCAGTACTTC	CASSLGWGEMYEQYF
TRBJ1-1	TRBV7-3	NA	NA	TGTGCCAGCAGCTTAACTGGGGGGCGGTCTATCACTGAAGCTTTCTTT	CASSLTGGRSITEAFF
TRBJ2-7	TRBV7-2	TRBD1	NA	TGTGCCAGCAGCTTAACGACAGGGGTCGGCTACGAGCAGTACTTC	CASSLTTGVGYEQYF
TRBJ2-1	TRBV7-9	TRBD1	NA	TGTGCCAGCAGCTTAGTAGAGGGACAGTACAATGAGCAGTTCTTC	CASSLVEGQYNEQFF
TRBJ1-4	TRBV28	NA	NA	TGCGCCAGCAGTCGGGGGCCGACTAATGAAAAACTGTTTTTT	CASSRGPTNEKLFF
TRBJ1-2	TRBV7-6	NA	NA	TGTGCCAGCAGCTTATTAGGGGACTTTTCTGGCTACACCTTC	CASSLLGDFSGYTF
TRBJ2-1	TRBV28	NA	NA	TGTGCCAGCAGTAAGGTCCCTTACGGGAATGAGCAGTTCTTC	CASSKVPYGNEQFF
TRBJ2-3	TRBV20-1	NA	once	TGCAGTGCTAGATTACTTTCCACAGATACGCAGTATTTT	CSARLLSTDTQYF
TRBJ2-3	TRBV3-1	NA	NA	TGTGCCAGCAGCGGACCCGGGCCCAAGGGCGCAGATACGCAGTATTTT	CASSGPGPKGADTQYF
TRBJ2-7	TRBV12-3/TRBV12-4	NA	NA	TGTGCCAGCAGTGAGGTTGTTGATGAGCAGTACTTC	CASSEVVDEQYF
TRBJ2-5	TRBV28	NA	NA	TGTGCCAGCTACCTGGGGGGGGCCCAAGAGACCCAGTACTTC	CASYLGGAQETQYF
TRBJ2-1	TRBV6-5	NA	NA	TGTGCCAGCAGTGGCCTTAGGTGGAATGAGCAGTTCTTC	CASSGLRWNEQFF
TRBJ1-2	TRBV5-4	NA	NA	TGTGCCAGCAGCTTCTTGGCGGCGCCTGAGGGCTACACCTTC	CASSFLAAPEGYTF
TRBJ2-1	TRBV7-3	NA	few	TGCGCCAGCAGCTTGGCGTCAGGATACAATGAGCAGTTCTTC	CASSLASGYNEQFF
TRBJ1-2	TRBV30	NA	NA	TGTGCCTGGAGCAATGGTGGATCATATGGCTACACCTTC	CAWSNGGSYGYTF
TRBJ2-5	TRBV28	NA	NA	TGTGCCAGCAGTTTCGTGGGCAGGGGTGGCCAAGAGACCCAGTACTTC	CASSFVGRGGQETQYF
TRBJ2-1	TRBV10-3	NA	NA	TGTGCCATCAGTGAGTCGGGCGGAGTATACAATGAGCAGTTCTTC	CAISESGGVYNEQFF
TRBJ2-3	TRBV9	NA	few	TGTGCCAGCGGGAACTCGCGTGGGGGAGATACGCAGTATTTT	CASGNSRGGDTQYF
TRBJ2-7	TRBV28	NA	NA	TGTGCCAGCAGTTTCGCCAGGGTGCAAGGCGAGCAGTACTTC	CASSFARVQGEQYF
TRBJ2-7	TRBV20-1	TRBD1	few	TGCAGTGTCCGATCGACAGGGGCCGCCTACGAGCAGTACTTC	CSVRSTGAAYEQYF
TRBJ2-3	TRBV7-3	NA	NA	TGTGCCAGCGGGTCCAGCACAGATACGCAGTATTTT	CASGSSTDTQYF